This TCR beta chain was obtained from a study of T cell responses to AZD1222 COVID-19 vaccine (dated by TCRdb to the early 2020s). Turning to the overall study: AZD1222 recipients given second doses at about 4 weeks or at about 12 weeks were pooled, since spike-specific TCR depth and breadth were not found to differ between the two schedules. A total of just over 230 trial participants underwent TCR sequencing, of whom nearly 210 received two doses of AZD1222 and 26 received two doses of the MenACWY control vaccine. Enrollment into the trials was organized by age into subgroups of 18-55, 56-69 and 70-plus years, and those subgroups contained approximately 160, 26 and 62 TCR-sequenced participants, respectively. Results the study describes overall, beyond this receptor: Most participants were white British and females outnumbered males, and the authors suggested that clonal diversity may have been underestimated. Vaccine-associated CD4 TCRs spanned the whole spike protein, with dominant responses in regions 160-218 and 743-854. Because no day 14 peak-response samples were available, the repertoires could be characterized only after the peak T cell response. Epitopes outside the regions mutated in the B.1.351 and B.1.1.7 variants were reportedly recognized by nearly half of the unique spike-specific TCRs. Conclusions about previously exposed vaccinees are limited because only a handful of AZD1222 recipients were SARS-CoV-2 seropositive at baseline. A significant rise in spike-specific TCR breadth and depth was observed after two AZD1222 doses relative to day 0 and relative to MenACWY recipients. The 56-69-year group was small, and its depth increase did not reach significance, likely because of low power.

Deletion took 6 bases off V and 0 bases off J, with a span of 12 bases between the germline ends. The CDR3 has 16 amino acids, counting the end cysteine and phenylalanine. The sequence is cut down to CDR3 DNA, 48 bases in frame from base 1. CDR1 MNHEY and CDR2 SVGEGT were looked up in the germline V gene. The label giving this sample's time point can be read as: baseline before first vaccination. Vaccinee samples were obtained from the UK trials COV001 and COV002, which included a single-blind randomized controlled phase 2/3 trial of AZD1222 (ChAdOx1 nCoV-19) in healthy adults. For TCRbeta chain sequencing, PBMC samples were collected from trial participants at day 0 and at day 28 after the second dose. Points on this clone: It lacks a known antigen. Per-nucleotide qualities are absent, and no much larger clonotype sits a single base away.

The CDR3 regions of human TCRbeta chains were subjected to immunosequencing. From the authors' description of their analysis: Repertoire TCRs were matched against a reference library of SARS-CoV-2-specific TCRs generated with the MIRA antigen-specificity platform. Breadth meant the fraction of unique TCRs that were SARS-CoV-2-associated, whereas depth meant the fraction of total T cells that were SARS-CoV-2-associated. Each spike-specific TCR was assigned to its reactive spike region and to a CD4 or CD8 class using the MIRA data. Log10-transformed breadth and depth values were compared by one-way ANOVA with Sidak's multiple comparisons tests. Here the immuneACCESS table is served through TCRdb, limited to in-frame sequences with V and J called. Missing clones are a known gap in these copies; in checked studies unresolved V genes cover under half, and the rest lacks a known reason. The DNA gave D and trimming, while V, J and clone size come from that table. This sample gives about 110,000 clones in total; 92% of them show up just once. The ten largest clones represent about 1.2% of the sample.

This TCR came from an adult in good health. Material: peripheral blood, obtained on day 0 of AZD1222 vaccination. The rearrangement joined TRBV6-2 or TRBV6-3 to TRBJ2-6; 5 matching bases give a weak D call of TRBD2. The CDR3 is CASSLDGGSGANVLTF. In nucleotide form, the sequence is TGTGCCAGCAGCTTGGACGGAGGCTCTGGGGCCAACGTCCTGACTTTC.